This TCR beta chain was documented in a study of Ad26.COV2.S vaccination and SARS-CoV-2 variants. Study background: Donor allocation was to the COV1001 Ad26.COV2.S trial arm.

Generated by immunoSEQ multiplex PCR, the TCRdb table keeps only in-frame clones and is missing some. The sample records more than 300,000 clones, around 85% being singletons. The CDR3 is 15 amino acids. The V segment lost 4 bases and the J segment 4 bases; nucleotides outside the gene matches: 7. CDR1 is SGHNT and CDR2 is YYREEE in the germline V gene (reference sequence). Findings and caveats of the study: Higher spike-specific TCR breadth was found in vaccine recipients than in placebo recipients. Considerable breadth of spike-specific CD8+ and CD4+ T cell responses has reportedly been documented following vaccination.

Treatment in this sample: around 19 received Ad26.COV2.S at low or high dose, single or two shots; about 5 received placebo; per-sample allocation not given. Material that was analyzed had been drawn on day 63 after the first vaccine or placebo injection. SARS-CoV-2 spike from the Wuhan strain was encoded by the vaccine, an Ad26 vector. Concerning this clone itself: Its target is not known.

Sample: peripheral blood, taken in a trial of Ad26.COV2.S vaccine versus placebo. The receptor comes from a person aged 18-65 years who received the Ad26.COV2.S COVID-19 vaccine or a placebo. J is TRBJ2-5 and V is TRBV5-4; TRBD1 agrees at 10 bases. CDR3 nucleotide sequence: TGTGCCAGCAGCGGAAGACAGGGGGCTGGAGAGACCCAGTACTTC. This encodes CASSGRQGAGETQYF.